One and the same sample provided the 9 T cell receptor beta chains below, sequenced in a study of blood T cell repertoires in COVID-19. Assay used: immunoSEQ multiplex PCR; TCRdb lists only in-frame clones, some missing. The sample gives 300,000 to 350,000 clones, about nine tenths of which show up once; 5.5% to 7.5% is in the top ten. The sample consisted of peripheral blood. These receptors were collected from an older woman with COVID-19, enrolled during active disease.

The CDR3 is CASSSRGQPIEEQYF. CDR3 nucleotides: TGTGCCAGCAGTAGCAGGGGGCAGCCCATTGAGGAGCAGTACTTC. The V gene is TRBV6-2 or TRBV6-3, the J gene TRBJ2-7, with TRBD1 matching 8 bases. Unmatched junction bases numbered 13, after V lost 5 bases and J lost 7 bases. This CDR3 has 15 residues. Germline CDR1 MNHEY, CDR2 SVGEGT.

The V and J genes are TRBV7-6 and TRBJ2-1, with TRBD2 identical over 11 bases. Germline lookup yields CDR1 SGHVS and CDR2 FNYEAQ. CDR3 length: 15 residues. After removal of 3 bases from V and 6 bases from J, the junction contained 4 bases not matched to a gene. CDR3 residues: CASSFTSGGSNEQFF. CDR3 bases: TGTGCCAGCAGCTTTACTAGCGGGGGTTCCAATGAGCAGTTCTTC.

The V call is TRBV6-6, the J call TRBJ1-5; the D is unclear. The V gene lost 11 bases and the J gene lost 3 bases, with 8 bases spanning the gap. The CDR3 runs 11 residues. Germline CDR1 is MNHNY and CDR2 is SVGAGI (reference sequence). CDR3 amino acids: CAGGNNQPQHF. The CDR3 nucleotides read TGTGCCGGAGGGAACAATCAGCCCCAGCATTTT.

J is TRBJ2-5 and V is TRBV6-6; 9 bases map to TRBD1. Trimming took 0 bases from V and 5 from J; bases not matched to a gene: 7. The CDR3 is 16 residues long. Germline V gene data show CDR1 as MNHNY and CDR2 as SVGAGI (reference sequence). The CDR3 DNA reads TGTGCCAGCAGTTACTCCACAGGGGGCGACTGGGAGACCCAGTACTTC. This translates into CASSYSTGGDWETQYF.

The V and J genes are TRBV11-2 and TRBJ1-1; the match to TRBD1 covers 8 bases. CDR1 and CDR2 from the germline V gene are SGHAT and FQNNGV. The CDR3 totals 14 residues. The J segment lost 1 base and the V segment lost 5 bases, leaving 3 bases of the junction unmatched. CDR3 loop: CASSEGQANTEAFF. For the CDR3, the DNA is TGTGCCAGCAGCGAGGGACAGGCGAACACTGAAGCTTTCTTT. The full variable domain, rest sourced from reference TRBV11-2 and TRBJ1-1, is EAGVAQSPRYKIIEKRQSVAFWCNPISGHATLYWYQQILGQGPKLLIQFQNNGVVDDSQLPKDRFSAERLKGVDSTLKIQPAKLEDSAVYLCASSEGQANTEAFFGQGTRLTVV.

CDR3 region: CASSIVRHNTEAFF. The CDR3, as DNA: TGTGCCAGTAGTATAGTTCGACACAACACTGAAGCTTTCTTT. The chain joins TRBV19 to TRBJ1-1, with D unclear. The V gene's germline CDR1 is LNHDA and CDR2 SQIVND (reference sequence). The CDR3 is 14 residues long. The germline V and J ends were trimmed by 1 base and 2 bases, with 8 bases remaining between them.

The chain is built from TRBV21-1 and TRBJ2-5; whether TRBD1, the table's D call, matches the DNA was not checked. TRBV21-1 has pseudogene status. CDR3 length equals 15 residues. CDR3 in amino acids: CASSKGKDRGETQYF. CDR3 nucleotides: TGTGCCAGCAGCAAAGGTAAAGACAGGGGGGAGACCCAGTACTTC.

The chain recombines TRBV29-1 with TRBJ1-2; the D gene is possibly TRBD1 (6 bases). The ends were cut back, 0 bases at V and 8 bases at J, with 13 bases in the middle. The germline V gene has CDR1 SQVTM and CDR2 ANQGSEA. The CDR3 contains 13 residues. CDR3 sequence reads: CSVEDRRQGGYTF. The CDR3 DNA sequence: TGCAGCGTTGAAGATCGAAGGCAGGGGGGCTACACCTTC.

J is TRBJ1-2 and V is TRBV28, with a weak D call TRBD1 (6 bases). The ends were cut back, 7 bases at V and 0 bases at J, with 12 bases in the middle. The CDR3 length is 14 residues. From germline, CDR1 is MDHEN and CDR2 SYDVKM. The CDR3 protein is CASIGTSANYGYTF. For the CDR3, the DNA is TGTGCCAGCATCGGGACATCGGCTAACTATGGCTACACCTTC.